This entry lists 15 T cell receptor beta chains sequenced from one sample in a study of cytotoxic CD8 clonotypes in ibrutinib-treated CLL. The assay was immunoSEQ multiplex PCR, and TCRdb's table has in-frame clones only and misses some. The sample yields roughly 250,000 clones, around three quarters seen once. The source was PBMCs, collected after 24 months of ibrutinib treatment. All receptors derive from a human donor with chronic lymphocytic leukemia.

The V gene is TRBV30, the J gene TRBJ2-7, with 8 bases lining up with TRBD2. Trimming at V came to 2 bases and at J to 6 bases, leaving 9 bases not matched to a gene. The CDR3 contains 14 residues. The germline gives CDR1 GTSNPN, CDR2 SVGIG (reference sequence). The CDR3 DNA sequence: TGTGCCTGGAGTCGTGTTAGCGGGACCGTCGAGCAGTACTTC. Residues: CAWSRVSGTVEQYF.

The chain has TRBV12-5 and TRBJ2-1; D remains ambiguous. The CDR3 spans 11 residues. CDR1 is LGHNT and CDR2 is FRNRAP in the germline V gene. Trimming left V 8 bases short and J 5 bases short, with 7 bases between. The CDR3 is CASSIHNEQFF. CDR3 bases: TGTGCTAGTTCAATCCACAATGAGCAGTTCTTC.

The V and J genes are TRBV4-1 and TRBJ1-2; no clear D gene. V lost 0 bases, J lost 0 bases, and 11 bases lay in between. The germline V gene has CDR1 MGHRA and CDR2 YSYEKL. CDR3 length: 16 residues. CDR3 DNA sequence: TGCGCCAGCAGCCAAGATGACCGGGAAGCTAACTATGGCTACACCTTC. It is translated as CASSQDDREANYGYTF.

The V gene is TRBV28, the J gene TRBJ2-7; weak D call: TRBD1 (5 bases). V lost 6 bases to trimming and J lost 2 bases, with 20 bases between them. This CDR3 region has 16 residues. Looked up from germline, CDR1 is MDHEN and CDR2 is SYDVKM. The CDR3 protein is CASRRSGDRETYEQYF. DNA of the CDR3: TGTGCCAGCAGACGAAGTGGCGACAGAGAAACCTACGAGCAGTACTTC. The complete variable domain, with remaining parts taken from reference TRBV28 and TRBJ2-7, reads DVKVTQSSRYLVKRTGEKVFLECVQDMDHENMFWYRQDPGLGLRLIYFSYDVKMKEKGDIPEGYSVSREKKERFSLILESASTNQTSMYLCASRRSGDRETYEQYFGPGTRLTVT.

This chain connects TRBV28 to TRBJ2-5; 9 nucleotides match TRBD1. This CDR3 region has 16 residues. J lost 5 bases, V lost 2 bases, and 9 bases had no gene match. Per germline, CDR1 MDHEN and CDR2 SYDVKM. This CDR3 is CASSLHGQGNVETQYF. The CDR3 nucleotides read TGTGCCAGCAGTTTACACGGACAGGGGAATGTGGAGACCCAGTACTTC.

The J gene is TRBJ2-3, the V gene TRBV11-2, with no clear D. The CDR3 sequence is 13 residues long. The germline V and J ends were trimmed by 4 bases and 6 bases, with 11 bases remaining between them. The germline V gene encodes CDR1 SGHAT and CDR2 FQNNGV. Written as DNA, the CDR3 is TGTGCCAGCAGCTCGAACGTCCCGGATACGCAGTATTTT. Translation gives CASSSNVPDTQYF.

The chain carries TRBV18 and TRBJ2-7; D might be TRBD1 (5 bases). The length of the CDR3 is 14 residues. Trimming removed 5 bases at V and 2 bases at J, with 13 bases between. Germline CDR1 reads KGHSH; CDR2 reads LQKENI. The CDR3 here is CASSGDDSAYEQYF. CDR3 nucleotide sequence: TGTGCCAGCTCAGGAGACGACAGTGCCTACGAGCAGTACTTC.

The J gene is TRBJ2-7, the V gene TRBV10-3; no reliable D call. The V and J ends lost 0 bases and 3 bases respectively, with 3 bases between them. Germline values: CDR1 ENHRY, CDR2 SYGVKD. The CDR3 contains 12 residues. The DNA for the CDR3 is TGTGCCATCAGTGAGTCGGACTACGAGCAGTACTTC. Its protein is CAISESDYEQYF.

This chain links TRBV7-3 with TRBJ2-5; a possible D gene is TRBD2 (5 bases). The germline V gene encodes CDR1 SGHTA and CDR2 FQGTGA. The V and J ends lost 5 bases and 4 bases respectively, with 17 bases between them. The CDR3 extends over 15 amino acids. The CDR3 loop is CASSRESGESETQYF. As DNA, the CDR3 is TGTGCCAGCAGCCGCGAATCCGGGGAGTCAGAGACCCAGTACTTC.

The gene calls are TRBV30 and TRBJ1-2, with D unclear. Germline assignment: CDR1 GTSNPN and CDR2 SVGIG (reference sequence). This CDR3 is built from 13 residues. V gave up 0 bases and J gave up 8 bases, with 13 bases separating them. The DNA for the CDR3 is TGTGCCTGGAGTGTTGATCCGGCCGTCGGCTACACCTTC. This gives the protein CAWSVDPAVGYTF.

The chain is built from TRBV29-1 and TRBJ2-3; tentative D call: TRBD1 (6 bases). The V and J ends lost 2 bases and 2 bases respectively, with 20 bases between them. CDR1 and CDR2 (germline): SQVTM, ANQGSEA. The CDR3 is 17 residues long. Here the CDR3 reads CSVESSGHYLITDTQYF. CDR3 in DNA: TGCAGCGTTGAAAGTTCGGGACACTATTTGATCACAGATACGCAGTATTTT.

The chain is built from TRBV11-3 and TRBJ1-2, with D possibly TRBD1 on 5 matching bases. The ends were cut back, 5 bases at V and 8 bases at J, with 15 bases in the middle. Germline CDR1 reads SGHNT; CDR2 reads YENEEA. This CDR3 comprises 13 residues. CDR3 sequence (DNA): TGTGCCAGCAGCGGAGGGAAGGGGAGAGGCTACACCTTC. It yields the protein CASSGGKGRGYTF.

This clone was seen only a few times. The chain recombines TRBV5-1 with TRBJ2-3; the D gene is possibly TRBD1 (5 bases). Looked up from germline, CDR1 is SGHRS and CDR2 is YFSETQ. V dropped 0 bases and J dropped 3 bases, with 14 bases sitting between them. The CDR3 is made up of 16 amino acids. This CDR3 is CASSLARAGTTDTQYF. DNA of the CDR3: TGCGCCAGCAGCTTGGCCAGGGCAGGCACGACAGATACGCAGTATTTT. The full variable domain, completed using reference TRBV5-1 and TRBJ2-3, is KAGVTQTPRYLIKTRGQQVTLSCSPISGHRSVSWYQQTPGQGLQFLFEYFSETQRNKGNFPGRFSGRQFSNSRSEMNVSTLELGDSALYLCASSLARAGTTDTQYFGPGTRLTVL.

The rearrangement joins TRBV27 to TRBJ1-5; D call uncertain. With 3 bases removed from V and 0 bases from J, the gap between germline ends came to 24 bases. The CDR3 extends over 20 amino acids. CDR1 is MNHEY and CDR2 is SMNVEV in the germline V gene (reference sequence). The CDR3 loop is CASSLVQPRARSYSNQPQHF. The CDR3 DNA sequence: TGTGCCAGCAGTTTGGTTCAACCAAGGGCCCGATCGTATAGCAATCAGCCCCAGCATTTT.

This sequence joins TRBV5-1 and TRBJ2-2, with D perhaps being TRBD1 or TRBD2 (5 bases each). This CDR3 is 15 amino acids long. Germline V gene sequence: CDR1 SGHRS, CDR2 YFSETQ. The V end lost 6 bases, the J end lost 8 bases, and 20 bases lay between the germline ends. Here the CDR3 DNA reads TGCGCCAGCAATCTAGGGACCACCGAGATTGGGGAGCTGTTTTTT. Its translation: CASNLGTTEIGELFF.